This TCR beta chain originates from a study of T cell responses to AZD1222 COVID-19 vaccine. Study-wide findings and caveats: Variant regions that are unmutated are reportedly the target of nearly half of spike-specific TCRs. None of the repertoires were sampled until the peak T cell response had passed. Dominant CD4 TCR responses targeted spike regions 160-218 and 743-854.

To note about this clone: As yet, its antigen is unknown.

Assay: immunoSEQ multiplex PCR; the TCRdb copy retains only in-frame clones and omits some. The data contain around 150,000 clones, around 92% of them seen just once; the ten biggest clones take up 4.4%. The length of the CDR3 is 16 residues. Germline V CDR1 and CDR2: KGHSH, LQKENI. Trimming stripped 2 bases from V and 5 bases from J, with 18 bases between. The chain joins TRBV18 to TRBJ2-5; D possibly corresponds to TRBD2 (5 bases). The source material was peripheral blood, sampled on day 0 of MenACWY control vaccination. The receptor comes from an adult in good health. In DNA, the CDR3 is TGTGCCAGCTCACCAACATGGAGGACCCAGACGGAGACCCAGTACTTC. Translation gives CASSPTWRTQTETQYF.